Given below is one T cell receptor (beta chain) in context. The CDR3 length is 15 residues. The germline gives CDR1 SGHTA, CDR2 FQGNSA. Trimming took 2 bases from V and 10 from J; bases not matched to a gene: 8. Clones were sequenced by immunoSEQ multiplex PCR, and TCRdb holds only the in-frame ones, with some missing. The sample has about 430,000 clones, about 88% seen once. The sample belongs to a study of blood T cell repertoires in COVID-19. This receptor was identified in a woman aged 18-29 years who had been exposed to COVID-19. Sequencing was done on a sample of PBMCs or T cells enriched from blood (not recorded which). The genes are TRBV7-2 and TRBJ1-6; 7 nucleotides match TRBD1. The CDR3 is CASSLRQGRNSPLHF. CDR3 nucleotide sequence: TGTGCCAGCAGCTTACGACAGGGAAGAAACTCACCCCTCCACTTT.